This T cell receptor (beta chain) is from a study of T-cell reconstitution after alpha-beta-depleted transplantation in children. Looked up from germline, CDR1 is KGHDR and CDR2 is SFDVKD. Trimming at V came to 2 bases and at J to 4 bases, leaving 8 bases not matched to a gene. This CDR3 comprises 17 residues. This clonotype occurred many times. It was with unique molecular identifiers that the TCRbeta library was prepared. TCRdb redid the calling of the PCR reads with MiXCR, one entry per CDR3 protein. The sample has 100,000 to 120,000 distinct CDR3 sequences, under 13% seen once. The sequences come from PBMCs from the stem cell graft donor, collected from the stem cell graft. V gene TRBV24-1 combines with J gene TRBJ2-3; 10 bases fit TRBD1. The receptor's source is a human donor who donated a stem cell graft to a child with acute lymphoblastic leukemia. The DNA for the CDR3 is TGTGCCACCAGTGATTACACCGACAGGGGGCTGGCAGATACGCAGTATTTT. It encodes CATSDYTDRGLADTQYF.